The 25 T cell receptor beta chains below were found in one sample sequenced in a study of OX40 agonist ivuxolimab in advanced cancers. Data came from immunoSEQ multiplex PCR; TCRdb stores just in-frame clones and leaves some out. The data show about 110,000 clones, around 90% seen once. Sequenced here: CD4+ or CD8+ T cells sorted from blood, sampled in a trial of the OX40 agonist ivuxolimab. All receptors derive from an adult with an advanced solid tumor such as melanoma, head and neck, liver or kidney cancer.

The chain has TRBV18 and TRBJ2-7; tentative D call: TRBD2 (5 bases). Germline V gene sequence: CDR1 KGHSH, CDR2 LQKENI. The germline V and J ends were trimmed by 1 base and 5 bases, with 6 bases remaining between them. This CDR3 contains 12 residues. The CDR3 sequence is CASSPRSDEQYF. In DNA, the CDR3 is TGTGCCAGCTCACCACGTAGCGACGAGCAGTACTTC. Combining the CDR3 with reference TRBV18 and TRBJ2-7 gives the whole variable domain NAGVMQNPRHLVRRRGQEARLRCSPMKGHSHVYWYRQLPEEGLKFMVYLQKENIIDESGMPKERFSAEFPKEGPSILRIQQVVRGDSAAYFCASSPRSDEQYFGPGTRLTVT.

The V gene is TRBV6-1, the J gene TRBJ1-5; unclear D gene. Trimming cost V 3 bases and J 4 bases, with 7 bases left between them. The CDR3 extends over 13 amino acids. CDR1 MNHNS and CDR2 SASEGT come from the germline V gene. The CDR3 nucleotides are TGTGCCAGCAGTGACAGGCGAAATCAGCCCCAGCATTTT. The encoded protein is CASSDRRNQPQHF.

The chain has TRBV4-2 and TRBJ1-3; no definite D call. Trimming pared 3 bases from V and 4 bases from J, leaving 7 bases between. The CDR3 loop spans 13 amino acids. Germline lookup yields CDR1 LGHNA and CDR2 YNFKEQ. CDR3 in DNA: TGTGCCAGCAGCCAGACTAACGGAAACACCATATATTTT. It encodes CASSQTNGNTIYF.

The chain recombines TRBV19 with TRBJ2-5; perhaps TRBD1 as D (6 bases). This CDR3 has 14 amino acids. The germline CDR1 and CDR2 sequences are LNHDA and SQIVND (reference sequence). V was cut by 3 bases and J by 4 bases, with 12 bases left in between. Here the CDR3 DNA reads TGTGCCAGTAGTATCACAGGGTTCTTAGAGACCCAGTACTTC. This codes for CASSITGFLETQYF.

The rearrangement joins TRBV6-5 to TRBJ2-3; D is tentatively TRBD1 or TRBD2 (5 bases each). There are 15 residues in the CDR3. The germline gives CDR1 MNHEY, CDR2 SVGAGI. Trimming pared 7 bases from V and 0 bases from J, leaving 14 bases between. The CDR3 DNA is TGTGCCAGCAAGAGGGACCTGACTAGCACAGATACGCAGTATTTT. Residues: CASKRDLTSTDTQYF.

The chain combines TRBV18 with TRBJ2-7; D possibly matches TRBD1 or TRBD2 (6 bases each). This CDR3 is built from 15 residues. Per the germline V gene, CDR1 is KGHSH and CDR2 is LQKENI. The germline V and J ends were trimmed by 4 bases and 3 bases, with 16 bases remaining between them. The CDR3: CASSLGEGGNYEQYF. Written as DNA, the CDR3 is TGTGCCAGCTCACTAGGGGAAGGGGGGAACTACGAGCAGTACTTC.

V and J are TRBV11-2 and TRBJ2-3, with D possibly TRBD2 on 5 matching bases. The V gene lost 1 base and the J gene lost 2 bases, with 13 bases spanning the gap. This CDR3 spans 16 amino acids. Germline CDR1 is SGHAT and CDR2 is FQNNGV. Written as DNA, the CDR3 is TGTGCCAGCAGCTTAGGTACCTTAGCGCTCACAGATACGCAGTATTTT. It encodes CASSLGTLALTDTQYF.

Here the CDR3 DNA reads TGTGCAAGTCGCTTCGGAGCTCCGGAGACCCAGTACTTC. Translated: CASRFGAPETQYF. The J gene is TRBJ2-5, the V gene TRBV12-2; TRBD2, the table's D call, lacks a check against the DNA. TRBV12-2 is a pseudogene locus. CDR3 length: 13 residues.

The V gene is TRBV6-1, the J gene TRBJ1-3; tentatively, D is TRBD1 (5 bases). CDR1 MNHNS and CDR2 SASEGT come from the germline V gene. The CDR3 totals 15 residues. V was shortened by 6 bases and J by 0 bases, with 12 bases between the two germline ends. The CDR3 loop reads CASRADGGSGNTIYF. The CDR3 region has the DNA TGTGCCAGCAGAGCCGACGGGGGCTCTGGAAACACCATATATTTT.

V usage is TRBV10-2 and J usage is TRBJ1-2; D is unresolved. Trimming removed 4 bases from V and 2 bases from J, with 8 bases in between. Germline CDR1 reads WSHSY; CDR2 reads SAAADI. The length of the CDR3 is 13 residues. The CDR3 region is CASSGRINYGYTF. CDR3 coding DNA: TGCGCCAGCAGTGGACGGATCAACTATGGCTACACCTTC.

The chain has TRBV25-1 and TRBJ2-7; D is perhaps TRBD2 (6 bases). V was cut by 3 bases and J by 4 bases, with 10 bases left in between. The CDR3 spans 13 residues. Germline V gene data show CDR1 as MGHDK and CDR2 as SYGVNS. The DNA for the CDR3 is TGTGCCAGCAGTGAGGCTGGGACTTACGAGCAGTACTTC. This encodes CASSEAGTYEQYF.

The genes are TRBV9 and TRBJ2-1; a weak D match, TRBD1 (6 bases). The ends were cut back, 8 bases at V and 1 base at J, with 13 bases in the middle. CDR3 size: 14 residues. CDR1 and CDR2 (germline): SGDLS, YYNGEE. CDR3 DNA: TGTGCCAGTACCGAACAGGGTTCCTACAATGAGCAGTTCTTC. This codes for CASTEQGSYNEQFF.

The V gene is TRBV7-9, the J gene TRBJ2-1, with TRBD2 matching 12 bases. Germline CDR1 and CDR2: SEHNR and FQNEAQ (reference sequence). The V gene end was trimmed by 4 bases and the J gene end by 8 bases; junction bases not matched to a gene: 6. This CDR3 region has 15 residues. The CDR3 coding sequence is TGTGCCAGCAGCTCCGGACTAGCGGGGTGGGATGAGCAGTTCTTC. This sequence encodes CASSSGLAGWDEQFF.

The chain uses TRBV5-5 and TRBJ2-5; TRBD1 matches 7 bases. This CDR3 contains 12 residues. V lost 9 bases to trimming and J lost 9 bases; unmatched junction nucleotides: 11. CDR1 and CDR2 from the germline V gene are SGHKS and YYEKEE (reference sequence). Here the CDR3 DNA reads TGTGCCAACCGGGACAGTAGGTTTCCCCAGTACTTC. It codes for CANRDSRFPQYF.

The CDR3 DNA sequence: TGTGCCAGCAGCCAATTCCCGGGACAGGGTGGCAATGAGCAGTTCTTC. Protein sequence: CASSQFPGQGGNEQFF. The chain carries TRBV11-3 and TRBJ2-1; 9 bases line up with TRBD1. CDR1 is SGHNT, CDR2 YENEEA, per germline. The V and J ends lost 5 bases and 6 bases, in that order; junction bases with no gene match: 11. The CDR3 spans 16 residues.

This chain uses TRBV30 with TRBJ2-7; possibly TRBD2 for D (6 bases). The CDR3 consists of 14 residues. Germline V gene data show CDR1 as GTSNPN and CDR2 as SVGIG (reference sequence). Trimming shortened V by 0 bases and J by 5 bases, and 14 bases separated the two germline ends. Here the CDR3 reads CAWSVGGLSHEQYF. The DNA for the CDR3 is TGTGCCTGGAGTGTTGGGGGGTTGTCTCACGAGCAGTACTTC.

J is TRBJ1-1 and V is TRBV11-2; TRBD1 might be the D (5 bases). Germline lookup yields CDR1 SGHAT and CDR2 FQNNGV. The CDR3 runs 15 residues. V gave up 4 bases and J gave up 5 bases, with 17 bases separating them. CDR3 DNA sequence: TGTGCCAGCAGCTCCTACGCCGGGACGAAGACTGAAGCTTTCTTT. It specifies CASSSYAGTKTEAFF.

The chain links TRBV30 to TRBJ1-6; D is unclear. CDR1 is GTSNPN, CDR2 SVGIG, per germline (reference sequence). The germline V and J ends were trimmed by 3 bases and 10 bases, with 16 bases remaining between them. The CDR3 has 14 residues. The CDR3 DNA sequence: TGTGCCTGGAGAAGGCCGATAGTGGGATCACCCCTCCACTTT. This translates into CAWRRPIVGSPLHF.

This clone came up once. The CDR3, as DNA: TGCGCCAGCAGCTTGGGGGGACAGGCCGAACAAGAGACCCAGTACTTC. Residues: CASSLGGQAEQETQYF. The chain recombines TRBV5-1 with TRBJ2-5; TRBD1 matches at 8 bases. The ends lost 0 bases at V and 2 bases at J; junction bases unmatched: 6. CDR3 length equals 16 residues. From germline, CDR1 is SGHRS and CDR2 YFSETQ.

The count of this clone is one. The rearrangement uses TRBV6-5 and TRBJ1-2; D call uncertain. The germline V gene has CDR1 MNHEY and CDR2 SVGAGI. The CDR3 has 13 residues. V dropped 7 bases and J dropped 5 bases, with 14 bases sitting between them. Here the CDR3 reads CASTRERAYGYTF. The CDR3 nucleotides read TGTGCCAGCACCCGCGAACGGGCGTATGGCTACACCTTC.

V usage is TRBV5-8 and J usage is TRBJ2-2; 10 nucleotides match TRBD2. The germline gives CDR1 SGHTS, CDR2 YDEGEE. Losses at the gene ends were 5 bases for V and 7 bases for J; bases not matched to a gene: 5. CDR3 length: 14 amino acids. CDR3 sequence (DNA): TGTGCCAGCAGTGAACTAGCGGGATACGGGGAGCTGTTTTTT. Its translation is CASSELAGYGELFF.

The genes are TRBV18 and TRBJ1-3; D is ambiguous. Germline CDR1 KGHSH, CDR2 LQKENI. Trimming removed 7 bases at V and 4 bases at J, with 17 bases between. CDR3 length: 15 residues. The CDR3 nucleotides read TGTGCCAGCTACTCTAGGGCGTCGAGGGGAAACACCATATATTTT. This gives the protein CASYSRASRGNTIYF.

The chain employs TRBV19 and TRBJ2-5; no clear D gene. With 2 bases removed from V and 3 bases from J, the gap between germline ends came to 10 bases. From germline, CDR1 is LNHDA and CDR2 SQIVND (reference sequence). The CDR3 runs 14 residues. The CDR3 DNA follows: TGTGCCAGTAGTATAAGATTCTGGGAAGAGACCCAGTACTTC. Encoded protein: CASSIRFWEETQYF.

This chain connects TRBV5-8 to TRBJ1-2; 11 nucleotides align to TRBD1. V gave up 4 bases and J gave up 4 bases; unmatched junction bases: 6. The germline CDR1 and CDR2 sequences are SGHTS and YDEGEE. The CDR3 runs 15 residues. As DNA, the CDR3 is TGTGCCAGCAGCCCAAGGACAGGGGGCGCCTATGGCTACACCTTC. This sequence encodes CASSPRTGGAYGYTF. The full variable domain, completed using reference TRBV5-8 and TRBJ1-2, is EAGVTQSPTHLIKTRGQQATLRCSPISGHTSVYWYQQALGLGLQFLLWYDEGEERNRGNFPPRFSGRQFPNYSSELNVNALELEDSALYLCASSPRTGGAYGYTFGSGTRLTVV.

The chain uses TRBV6-6 and TRBJ1-4; D is perhaps TRBD1 (6 bases). This CDR3 comprises 16 residues. The V and J ends lost 5 bases and 8 bases respectively, with 21 bases between them. CDR1 MNHNY and CDR2 SVGAGI come from the germline V gene (reference sequence). In DNA, the CDR3 is TGTGCCAGCAGTCCCTCCATCGCAGGGGTTGGGGAAAAACTGTTTTTT. Protein sequence: CASSPSIAGVGEKLFF.